Listed below are T cell receptor beta chains from one sample, sequenced in a study of blood T cell repertoires in COVID-19. The table came from immunoSEQ multiplex PCR; TCRdb's copy has only in-frame clones and leaves some out. This repertoire shows approximately 180,000 clones, roughly 87% found once; its top ten account for roughly 1.5%. The source material was peripheral blood. Receptors were obtained from a woman between 50 and 59 years old with acute or convalescent COVID-19. The conserved cysteine and the conserved F or W are not part of the CDR3 here. The D gene is left open where the match is weak.

d_call v_call cdr3_aa
TRBD1 TRBV27 ASRTGVDTGELF
TRBD1 TRBV19 ASTPLLGQGYGYT
TRBD2 TRBV3-1/TRBV3-2 ASSHLRSSGSSGELF
TRBD2 TRBV7-3 ASSFVGGLAGLNEQF
TRBD1 TRBV7-9 ASSSEVARGIRETQY
TRBD2 TRBV7-2 ASSLGGRFGRGGTDTQY
TRBD1 TRBV5-8 ASSLGTGFNTEAF
TRBD2 TRBV7-9 ASSLTSGVADTQY
. TRBV5-4 ASSSRDEQF
. TRBV19 ASSPQMDRKREQY
. TRBV19 ASSIMGGVEAF
TRBD2 TRBV7-2 ASSLVPHSGGAETQY
TRBD2 TRBV11-2 ASSLGGTSGVLGTQY
. TRBV29-1 SVVAGPSQPQH
TRBD1 TRBV19 ASNVEGTGNYNEQF